This T cell receptor beta chain was identified during a study of T cell responses to AZD1222 COVID-19 vaccine. Concerning this clone itself: Its antigen is unidentified.

This CDR3 is 14 amino acids long. Germline V lookup: CDR1 LNHNV, CDR2 YYDKDF (reference sequence). V was shortened by 3 bases and J by 8 bases, with 13 bases between the two germline ends. Method: immunoSEQ multiplex PCR; TCRdb's copy keeps in-frame clones and lacks some. The profile shows 95,000 to 150,000 clones, 75% to 90% of them singletons. General study points: Females outnumbered males among donors, who were mostly white British; clonal diversity was possibly underestimated. Within unmutated variant regions lay the reported targets of nearly half of spike-specific TCRs. Once two AZD1222 doses were given, Spike-specific TCR breadth and depth went up.

Sequencing used peripheral blood, obtained on day 0 of AZD1222 vaccination. The TCR sequence derives from an adult in good health. The gene calls are TRBV15 and TRBJ1-4; D remains ambiguous. The DNA of the CDR3 is TGTGCCACCAGCAGGAGACGCGCGGTCGAAAAACTGTTTTTT. It translates to CATSRRRAVEKLFF. The full variable domain, rest sourced from reference TRBV15 and TRBJ1-4, is DAMVIQNPRYQVTQFGKPVTLSCSQTLNHNVMYWYQQKSSQAPKLLFHYYDKDFNNEADTPDNFQSRRPNTSFCFLDIRSPGLGDTAMYLCATSRRRAVEKLFFGSGTQLSVL.